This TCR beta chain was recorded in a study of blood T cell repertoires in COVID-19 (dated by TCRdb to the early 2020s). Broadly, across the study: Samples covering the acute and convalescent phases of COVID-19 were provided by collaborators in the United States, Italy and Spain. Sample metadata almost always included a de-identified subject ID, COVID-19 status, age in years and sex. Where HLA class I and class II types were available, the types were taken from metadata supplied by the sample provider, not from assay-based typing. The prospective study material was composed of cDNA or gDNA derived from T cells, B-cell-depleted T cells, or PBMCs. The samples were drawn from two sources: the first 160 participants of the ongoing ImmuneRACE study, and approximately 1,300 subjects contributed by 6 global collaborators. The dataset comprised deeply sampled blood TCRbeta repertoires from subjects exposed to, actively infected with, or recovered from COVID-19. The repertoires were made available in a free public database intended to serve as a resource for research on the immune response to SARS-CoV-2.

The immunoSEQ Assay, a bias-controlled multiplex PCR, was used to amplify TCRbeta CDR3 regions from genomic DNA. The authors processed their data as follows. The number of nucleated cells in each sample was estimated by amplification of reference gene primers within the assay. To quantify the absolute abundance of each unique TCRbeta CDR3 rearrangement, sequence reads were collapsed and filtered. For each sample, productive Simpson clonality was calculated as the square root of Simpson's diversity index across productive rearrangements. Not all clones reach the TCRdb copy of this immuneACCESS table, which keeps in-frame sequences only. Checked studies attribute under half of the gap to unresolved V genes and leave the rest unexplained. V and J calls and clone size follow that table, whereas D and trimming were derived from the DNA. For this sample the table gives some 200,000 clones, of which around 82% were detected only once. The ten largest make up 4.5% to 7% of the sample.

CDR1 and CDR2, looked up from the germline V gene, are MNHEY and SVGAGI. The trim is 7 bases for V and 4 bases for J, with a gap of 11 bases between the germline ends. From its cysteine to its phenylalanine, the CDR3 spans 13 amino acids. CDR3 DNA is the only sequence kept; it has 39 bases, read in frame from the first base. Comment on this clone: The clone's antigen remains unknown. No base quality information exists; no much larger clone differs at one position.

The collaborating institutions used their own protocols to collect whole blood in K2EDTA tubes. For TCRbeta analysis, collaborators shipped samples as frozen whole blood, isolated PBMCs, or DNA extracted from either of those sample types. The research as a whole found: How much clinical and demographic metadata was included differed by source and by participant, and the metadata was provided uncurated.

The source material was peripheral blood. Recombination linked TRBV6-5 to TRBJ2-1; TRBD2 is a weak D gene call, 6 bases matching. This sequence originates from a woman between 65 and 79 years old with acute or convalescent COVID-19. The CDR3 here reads CASMVAEYNEQFF. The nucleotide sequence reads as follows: TGTGCCAGCATGGTAGCGGAGTACAATGAGCAGTTCTTC.